The rows below give T cell receptor beta chains drawn from one sample of a study of T cell responses to AZD1222 COVID-19 vaccine. Measured with immunoSEQ multiplex PCR; TCRdb has only the in-frame clones, and not every one. The table lists some 130,000 clones, about 87% of them singletons. The sequencing used peripheral blood, collected on day 0 of AZD1222 vaccination. The receptors originated from an adult in good health. Each CDR3 is given with its conserved first and last residue. The D gene is left open where the match is weak. Size values are once, few and many counts, or a class for expanded clones, and some rows have none.

v_gene	d_gene	abundance	j_gene	CDR3nt	CDR3aa
TRBV30	.	.	TRBJ2-1	TGTGCCTGGTCGCAATTGTTAGGACAGACTATTTCAGGGCAGTTCTTC	CAWSQLLGQTISGQFF
TRBV15	TRBD1	.	TRBJ1-1	TGTGCCACCAGCAGAGATGTGGGACAGGGTCCGATGAACACTGAAGCTTTCTTT	CATSRDVGQGPMNTEAFF
TRBV5-1	.	.	TRBJ1-2	TGCGCCAGCAGCTTGGGGCCAGCTTATGGCTACACCTTC	CASSLGPAYGYTF
TRBV6-5	.	.	TRBJ1-5	TGTGCCAGCAGTTTCGACAGTACCTATAGCAATCAGCCCCAGCATTTT	CASSFDSTYSNQPQHF
TRBV7-6	TRBD1	.	TRBJ2-1	TGTGCCAGCAGCTTGAGGGGGCCGTTATACAATGAGCAGTTCTTC	CASSLRGPLYNEQFF
TRBV5-1	TRBD2	once	TRBJ2-4	TGCGCCAGCAGCCAGACTAGCGGAAAACTGGGGAACATTCAGTACTTC	CASSQTSGKLGNIQYF
TRBV3-1/TRBV3-2	.	.	TRBJ2-7	TGTGCCAGCAGCCAAGAAGCTACCCACTGGGGCAGGGACTCTTACGAGCAGTACTTC	CASSQEATHWGRDSYEQYF
TRBV6-5	.	.	TRBJ1-6	TGTGCCAGCAGCCCAACAGGAAGTAATTCACCCCTCCACTTT	CASSPTGSNSPLHF
TRBV7-2	.	once	TRBJ2-5	TGTGCCAGCAGCTTTGGTGATCCAGGGAGGGAGACCCAGTACTTC	CASSFGDPGRETQYF
TRBV11-2	.	few	TRBJ2-3	TGTGCCAGCAGCTTTATTGGGGGCGCCCCAGATACGCAGTATTTT	CASSFIGGAPDTQYF
TRBV19	.	.	TRBJ1-5	TGTGCCAGTAGTGTACAGGGAAGCAGTCAGCCCCAGCATTTT	CASSVQGSSQPQHF
TRBV9	.	.	TRBJ1-1	TGTGCCAGCAGCGTAGGGTACGCCTACACTGAAGCTTTCTTT	CASSVGYAYTEAFF
TRBV5-8	.	once	TRBJ2-1	TGTGCCAGCAGCTTGGCCGCTGGAGGGTGGAATGAGCAGTTCTTC	CASSLAAGGWNEQFF
TRBV5-6	TRBD1	.	TRBJ1-2	TGTGCCAGCAGCTTGGTGGACAGGGGCTATGGCTACACCTTC	CASSLVDRGYGYTF